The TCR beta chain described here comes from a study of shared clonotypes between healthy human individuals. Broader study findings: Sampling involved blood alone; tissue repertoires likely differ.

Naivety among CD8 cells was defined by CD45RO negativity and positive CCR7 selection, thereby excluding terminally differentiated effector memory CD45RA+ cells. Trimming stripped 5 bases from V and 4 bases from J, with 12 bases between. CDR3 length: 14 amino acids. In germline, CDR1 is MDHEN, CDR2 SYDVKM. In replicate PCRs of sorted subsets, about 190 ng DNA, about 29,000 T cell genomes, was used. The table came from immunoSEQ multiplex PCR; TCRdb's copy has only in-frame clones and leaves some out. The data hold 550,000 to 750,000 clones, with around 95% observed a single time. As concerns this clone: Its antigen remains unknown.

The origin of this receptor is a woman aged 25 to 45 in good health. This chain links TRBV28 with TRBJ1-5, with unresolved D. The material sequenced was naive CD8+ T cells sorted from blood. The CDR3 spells CASSPFRANQPQHF. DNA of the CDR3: TGTGCCAGCAGTCCCTTCCGGGCTAATCAGCCCCAGCATTTT.